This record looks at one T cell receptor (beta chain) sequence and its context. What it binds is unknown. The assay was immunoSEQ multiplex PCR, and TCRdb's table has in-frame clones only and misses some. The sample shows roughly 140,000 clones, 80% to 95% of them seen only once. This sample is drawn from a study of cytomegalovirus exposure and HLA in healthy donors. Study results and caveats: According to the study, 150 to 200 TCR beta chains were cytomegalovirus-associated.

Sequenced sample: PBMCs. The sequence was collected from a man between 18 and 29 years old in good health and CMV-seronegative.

The CDR3 nucleotides are TGTGCCTGGAGATTGGAGGTGAGCACAGATACGCAGTATTTT. Translated: CAWRLEVSTDTQYF. The chain is built from TRBV30 and TRBJ2-3; weak D call: TRBD2 (5 bases). CDR1 and CDR2 from the germline V gene are GTSNPN and SVGIG (reference sequence). V was pared by 3 bases and J by 0 bases, with 10 bases between. This CDR3 spans 14 amino acids. The full variable domain, its missing parts supplied by reference TRBV30 and TRBJ2-3, is SQTIHQWPATLVQPVGSPLSLECTVEGTSNPNLYWYRQAAGRGLQLLFYSVGIGQISSEVPQNLSASRPQDRQFILSSKKLLLSDSGFYLCAWRLEVSTDTQYFGPGTRLTVL.